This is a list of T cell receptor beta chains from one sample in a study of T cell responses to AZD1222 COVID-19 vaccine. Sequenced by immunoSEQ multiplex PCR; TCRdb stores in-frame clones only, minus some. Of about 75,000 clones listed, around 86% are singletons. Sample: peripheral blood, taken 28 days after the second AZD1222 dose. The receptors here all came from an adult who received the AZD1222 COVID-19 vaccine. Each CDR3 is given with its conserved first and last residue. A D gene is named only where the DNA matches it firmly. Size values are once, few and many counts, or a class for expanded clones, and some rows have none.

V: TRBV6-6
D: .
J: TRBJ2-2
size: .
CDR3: CASSYSGTTNTGELFF
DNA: TGTGCCAGCAGTTACTCCGGGACAACGAACACCGGGGAGCTGTTTTTT

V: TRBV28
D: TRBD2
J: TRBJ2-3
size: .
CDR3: CASRPGGASDTQYF
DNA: TGTGCCAGCAGGCCCGGGGGGGCCTCAGATACGCAGTATTTT

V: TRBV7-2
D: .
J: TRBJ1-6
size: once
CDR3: CASSLDSVAPLHF
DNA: TGTGCCAGCAGCTTAGATAGTGTGGCACCCCTCCACTTT

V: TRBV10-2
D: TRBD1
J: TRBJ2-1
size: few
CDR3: CASVGTGPYNEQFF
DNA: TGCGCCAGCGTGGGGACAGGGCCCTACAATGAGCAGTTCTTC

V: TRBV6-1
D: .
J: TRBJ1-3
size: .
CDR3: CASSEWARGNTIYF
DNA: TGTGCCAGCAGTGAATGGGCGCGTGGAAACACCATATATTTT

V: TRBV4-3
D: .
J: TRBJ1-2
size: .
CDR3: CASSQDRGDNYGYTF
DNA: TGCGCCAGCAGCCAAGATCGGGGAGACAACTATGGCTACACCTTC

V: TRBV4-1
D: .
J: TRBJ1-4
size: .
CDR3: CASSHKWFRTEGEKLFF
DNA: TGCGCCAGCAGCCACAAATGGTTTAGGACCGAGGGGGAAAAACTGTTTTTT

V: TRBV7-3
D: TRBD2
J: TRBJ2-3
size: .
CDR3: CASRSTSGNTDTQYF
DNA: TGTGCCAGCAGGTCGACTAGCGGGAACACAGATACGCAGTATTTT

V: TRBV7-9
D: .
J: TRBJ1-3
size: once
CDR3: CASSPGTNTIYF
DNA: TGTGCCAGCAGCCCAGGCACAAACACCATATATTTT

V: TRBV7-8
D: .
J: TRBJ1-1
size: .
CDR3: CASSLPGDTEAFF
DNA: TGTGCCAGCAGCCTCCCCGGGGATACTGAAGCTTTCTTT

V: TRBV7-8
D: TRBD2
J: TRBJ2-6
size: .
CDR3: CASSSTSGGPGANVLTF
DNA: TGTGCCAGCAGCTCGACTAGCGGGGGGCCTGGGGCCAACGTCCTGACTTTC

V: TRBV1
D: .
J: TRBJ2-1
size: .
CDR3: CTSSQDRRGGHYNEQFF
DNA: TGCACCAGCAGCCAAGATCGCCGAGGGGGCCACTACAATGAGCAGTTCTTC

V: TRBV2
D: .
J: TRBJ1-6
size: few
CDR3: CASSFALNSPLHF
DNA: TGTGCCAGCAGCTTTGCCCTTAATTCACCCCTCCACTTT

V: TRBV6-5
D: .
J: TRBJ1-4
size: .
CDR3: CASSRVGNEKLFF
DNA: TGTGCCAGTAGCCGGGTCGGTAATGAAAAACTGTTTTTT

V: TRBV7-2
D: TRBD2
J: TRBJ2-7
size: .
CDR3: CASSFAGGTYEQYF
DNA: TGTGCCAGCAGCTTCGCGGGGGGGACGTACGAGCAGTACTTC

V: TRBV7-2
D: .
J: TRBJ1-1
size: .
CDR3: CASSPRGAHTEAFF
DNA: TGTGCCAGCAGCCCCAGGGGCGCGCACACTGAAGCTTTCTTT

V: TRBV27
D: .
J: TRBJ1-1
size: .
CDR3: CASSRPGGEAFF
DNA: TGTGCCAGCAGCCGCCCGGGGGGTGAAGCTTTCTTT

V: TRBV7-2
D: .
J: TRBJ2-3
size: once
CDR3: CASSVGQIPTDTQYF
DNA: TGTGCCAGCAGCGTTGGACAAATCCCGACAGATACGCAGTATTTT

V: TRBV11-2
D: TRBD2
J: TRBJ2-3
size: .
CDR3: CASSLDGTSTDTQYF
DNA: TGTGCCAGCAGCTTAGATGGGACTAGCACTGATACGCAGTATTTT

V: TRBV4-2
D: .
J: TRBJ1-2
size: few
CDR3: CASSQDTYGYTF
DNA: TGTGCCAGCAGCCAAGATACCTATGGCTACACCTTC

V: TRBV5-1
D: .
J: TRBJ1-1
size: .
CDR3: CASSLDGSWNTEAFF
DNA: TGCGCCAGCAGCTTGGACGGCAGCTGGAACACTGAAGCTTTCTTT

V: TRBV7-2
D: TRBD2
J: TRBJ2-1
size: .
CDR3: CASSLRAGGLNFEQFF
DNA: TGTGCCAGCAGCTTACGAGCGGGGGGGCTTAATTTTGAGCAGTTCTTC

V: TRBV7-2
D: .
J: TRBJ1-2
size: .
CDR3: CASSLRDVILYGYTF
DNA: TGTGCCAGCAGCCTCCGGGACGTCATTCTCTATGGCTACACCTTC

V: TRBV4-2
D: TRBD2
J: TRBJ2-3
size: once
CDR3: CASSQGLAGGPSTDTQYF
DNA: TGTGCCAGCAGCCAAGGACTAGCGGGGGGGCCTAGCACAGATACGCAGTATTTT

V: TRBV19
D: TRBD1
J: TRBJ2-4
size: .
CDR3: CASSASWKGQGALPAKNIQYF
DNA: TGTGCCAGTAGTGCCTCCTGGAAGGGACAGGGGGCTCTCCCAGCCAAAAACATTCAGTACTTC

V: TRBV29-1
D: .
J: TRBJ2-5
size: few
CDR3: CSGGNQGRETQYF
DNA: TGCAGCGGGGGAAACCAGGGGCGGGAGACCCAGTACTTC

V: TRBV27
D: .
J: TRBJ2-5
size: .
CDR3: CASTPGRGETQYF
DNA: TGTGCCAGCACCCCGGGCCGGGGAGAGACCCAGTACTTC

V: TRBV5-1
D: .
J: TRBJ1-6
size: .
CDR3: CASTTGVDNSPLHF
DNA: TGCGCCAGCACCACAGGTGTCGATAATTCACCCCTCCACTTT

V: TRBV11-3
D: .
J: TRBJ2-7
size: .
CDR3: CASSLSGGASGEQYF
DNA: TGTGCCAGCAGCTTATCGGGGGGCGCTTCCGGCGAGCAGTACTTC

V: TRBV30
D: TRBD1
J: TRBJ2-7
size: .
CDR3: CAWSVRQGFYEQYF
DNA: TGTGCCTGGAGTGTGAGACAGGGATTCTACGAGCAGTACTTC

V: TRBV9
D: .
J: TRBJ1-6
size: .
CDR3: CASSGGGGRGDSPLHF
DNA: TGTGCCAGCAGCGGTGGGGGCGGCAGGGGTGACTCACCCCTCCACTTT

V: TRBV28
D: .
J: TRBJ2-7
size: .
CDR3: CASSTSQGGWQYF
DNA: TGTGCCAGCAGTACGTCACAGGGAGGGTGGCAGTACTTC

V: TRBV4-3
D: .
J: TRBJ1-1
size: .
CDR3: CASSQDRRHDEAFF
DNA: TGCGCCAGCAGCCAAGATCGAAGACACGATGAAGCTTTCTTT

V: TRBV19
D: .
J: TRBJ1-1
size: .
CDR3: CASSIQRANTEAFF
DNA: TGTGCCAGTAGTATTCAACGGGCAAACACTGAAGCTTTCTTT

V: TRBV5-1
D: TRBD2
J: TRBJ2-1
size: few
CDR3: CASSSSGGYNEQFF
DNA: TGCGCCAGCAGCTCGAGCGGGGGGTACAATGAGCAGTTCTTC

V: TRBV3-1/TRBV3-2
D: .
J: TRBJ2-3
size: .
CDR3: CASRLTSRADTQYF
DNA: TGTGCCAGCAGACTTACTAGCCGAGCAGATACGCAGTATTTT

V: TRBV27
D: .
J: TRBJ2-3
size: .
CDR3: CASSPSRDTQYF
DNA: TGTGCCAGCAGCCCTTCTAGGGATACGCAGTATTTT

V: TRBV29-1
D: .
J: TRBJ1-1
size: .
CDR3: CSGGSGNTEAFF
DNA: TGCAGCGGCGGGTCGGGGAACACTGAAGCTTTCTTT

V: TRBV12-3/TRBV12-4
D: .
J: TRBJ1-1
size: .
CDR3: CASSLGAGKAFF
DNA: TGTGCCAGCAGTTTAGGGGCAGGGAAAGCTTTCTTT

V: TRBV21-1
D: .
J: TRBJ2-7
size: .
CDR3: CASSPKSKGQGAQGVYEQYF
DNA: TGTGCCAGCAGCCCAAAGAGTAAGGGACAGGGGGCTCAAGGGGTCTACGAGCAGTACTTC

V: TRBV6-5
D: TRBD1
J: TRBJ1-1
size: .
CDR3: CASSYGGGRTEAFF
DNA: TGTGCCAGCAGTTACGGAGGGGGCAGGACTGAAGCTTTCTTT

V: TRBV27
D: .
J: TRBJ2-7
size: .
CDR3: CASSLIVGGPYEQYF
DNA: TGTGCCAGCAGTTTAATAGTAGGGGGTCCCTACGAGCAGTACTTC

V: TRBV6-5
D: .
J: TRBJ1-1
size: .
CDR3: CASPDGRGSTEAFF
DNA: TGTGCCAGCCCCGATGGGAGGGGAAGCACTGAAGCTTTCTTT

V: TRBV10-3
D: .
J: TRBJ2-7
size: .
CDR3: CAISSSYEQYF
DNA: TGTGCCATCTCTTCCTCCTACGAGCAGTACTTC

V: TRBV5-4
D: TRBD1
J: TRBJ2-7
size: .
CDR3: CASSLRTGTPGVEQYF
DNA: TGTGCCAGCAGCCTGAGGACAGGTACCCCTGGGGTCGAGCAGTACTTC

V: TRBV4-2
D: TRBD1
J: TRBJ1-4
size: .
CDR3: CASSQSTGGEEKLFF
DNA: TGTGCCAGCAGCCAATCGACAGGGGGGGAAGAAAAACTGTTTTTT

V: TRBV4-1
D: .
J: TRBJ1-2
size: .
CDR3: CASSQESGANYGYTF
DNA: TGCGCCAGCAGCCAAGAGTCAGGGGCTAACTATGGCTACACCTTC

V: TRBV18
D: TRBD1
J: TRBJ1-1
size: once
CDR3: CASSAETGGATEAFF
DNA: TGTGCCAGCTCAGCAGAGACAGGGGGCGCAACTGAAGCTTTCTTT

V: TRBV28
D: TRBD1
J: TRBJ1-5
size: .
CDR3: CASSPGQGPTQPQHF
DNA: TGTGCCAGCAGTCCGGGACAGGGTCCGACTCAGCCCCAGCATTTT

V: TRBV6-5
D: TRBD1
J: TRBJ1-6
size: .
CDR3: CASSLDRGGAPLHF
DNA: TGTGCCAGCAGTTTAGACAGGGGAGGCGCACCCCTCCACTTT

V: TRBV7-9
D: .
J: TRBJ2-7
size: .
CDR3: CASSPTGYEQYF
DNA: TGTGCCAGCAGCCCAACAGGTTACGAGCAGTACTTC

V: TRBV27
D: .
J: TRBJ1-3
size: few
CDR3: CASSFATGNTIYF
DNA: TGTGCCAGCAGTTTTGCAACTGGAAACACCATATATTTT

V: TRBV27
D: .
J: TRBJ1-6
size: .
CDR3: CASRAGVRLNSPLHF
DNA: TGTGCCAGTCGGGCAGGGGTTCGCCTCAATTCACCCCTCCACTTT

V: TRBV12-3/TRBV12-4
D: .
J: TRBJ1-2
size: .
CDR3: CASSLQNIYGYTF
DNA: TGTGCCAGCAGTTTACAAAATATCTATGGCTACACCTTC

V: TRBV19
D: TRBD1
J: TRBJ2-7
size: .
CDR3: CASETGAGEQYF
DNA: TGTGCCAGCGAGACAGGGGCGGGCGAGCAGTACTTC

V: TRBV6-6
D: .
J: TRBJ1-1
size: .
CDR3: CASSPLSNTEAFF
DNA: TGTGCCAGCAGTCCCCTAAGTAACACTGAAGCTTTCTTT

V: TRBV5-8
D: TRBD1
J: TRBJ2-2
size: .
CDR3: CASSVGQPNGELFF
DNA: TGTGCCAGCAGCGTGGGACAGCCCAACGGGGAGCTGTTTTTT

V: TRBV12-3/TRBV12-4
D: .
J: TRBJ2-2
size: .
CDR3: CASRYTGELFF
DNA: TGTGCCAGCAGATACACCGGGGAGCTGTTTTTT

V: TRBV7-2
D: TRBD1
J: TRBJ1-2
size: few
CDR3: CASSPGTGAYGYTF
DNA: TGTGCCAGCAGCCCCGGGACAGGGGCCTATGGCTACACCTTC

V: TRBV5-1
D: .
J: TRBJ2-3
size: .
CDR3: CASSLIRHSTDTQYF
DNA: TGCGCCAGCAGCTTGATAAGGCATAGCACAGATACGCAGTATTTT